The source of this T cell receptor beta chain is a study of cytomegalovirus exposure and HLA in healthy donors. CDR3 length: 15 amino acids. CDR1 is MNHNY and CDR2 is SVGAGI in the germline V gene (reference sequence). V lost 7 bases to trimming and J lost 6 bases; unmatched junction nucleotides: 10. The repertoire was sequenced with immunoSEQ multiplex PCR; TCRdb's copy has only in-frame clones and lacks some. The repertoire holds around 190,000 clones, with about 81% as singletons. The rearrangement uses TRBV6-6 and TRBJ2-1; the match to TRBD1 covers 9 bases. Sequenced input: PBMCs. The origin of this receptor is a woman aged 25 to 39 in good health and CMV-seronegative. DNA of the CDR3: TGTGCCAGCACCCACGGGACAGGGCCCGTCAATGAGCAGTTCTTC. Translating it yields CASTHGTGPVNEQFF.